The T cell receptor (beta chain) described here comes from a study of OX40 agonist ivuxolimab in advanced cancers. Study as a whole: Males comprised over 80% of the group, whose mean age was about 60 years (range about 20 to 90). Earlier treatment with anti-PD-1, anti-PD-L1 or anti-CTLA-4 was permitted, and 30% to 40% had received some.

A word on this clone: The same CDR3 can be traced to other DNA sequences in this sample.

Clones were read by immunoSEQ multiplex PCR, and TCRdb kept only the in-frame ones, dropping some. In the table there are some 13,000 clones, roughly 87% of which are singletons. The clonotype comes from an adult with an advanced solid tumor such as melanoma, head and neck, liver or kidney cancer. Specimen: CD4+ or CD8+ T cells sorted from blood, collected in a trial of the OX40 agonist ivuxolimab.

The CDR3: CASSIGQGTYEQYF. The CDR3 coding sequence is TGTGCCAGTAGTATTGGTCAGGGGACATACGAGCAGTACTTC. The chain links TRBV19 to TRBJ2-7, with D possibly being TRBD1 (6 bases). Germline V gene sequence: CDR1 LNHDA, CDR2 SQIVND (reference sequence). There are 14 residues in the CDR3. V dropped 3 bases and J dropped 4 bases, with 13 bases sitting between them.